The entry below gives a single T cell receptor beta chain sequence along with its context. Its antigen is still unknown. This entry belongs to a study of T cell responses to AZD1222 COVID-19 vaccine. Findings of the study overall: Clonal diversity may have been underestimated, and the donors were mostly white British, with more females than males.

Researchers grouped second doses given at about 4 or about 12 weeks into one pool. Germline CDR1 reads SGHRS; CDR2 reads YFSETQ. J was trimmed by 5 bases and V by 3 bases; bases with no gene match: 11. The CDR3 has 16 residues. Measured with immunoSEQ multiplex PCR; TCRdb has only the in-frame clones, and not every one. The table includes more than 150,000 clones, 80% to 95% detected once. The chain employs TRBV5-1 and TRBJ2-5, with 9 positions matching TRBD1. The TCR comes from an adult who received the AZD1222 COVID-19 vaccine. Sequencing was performed on peripheral blood, taken 28 days after the second AZD1222 dose. The CDR3 reads CASSSPGTGFGETQYF. The CDR3 DNA sequence: TGCGCCAGCAGCTCGCCCGGGACAGGGTTCGGGGAGACCCAGTACTTC.